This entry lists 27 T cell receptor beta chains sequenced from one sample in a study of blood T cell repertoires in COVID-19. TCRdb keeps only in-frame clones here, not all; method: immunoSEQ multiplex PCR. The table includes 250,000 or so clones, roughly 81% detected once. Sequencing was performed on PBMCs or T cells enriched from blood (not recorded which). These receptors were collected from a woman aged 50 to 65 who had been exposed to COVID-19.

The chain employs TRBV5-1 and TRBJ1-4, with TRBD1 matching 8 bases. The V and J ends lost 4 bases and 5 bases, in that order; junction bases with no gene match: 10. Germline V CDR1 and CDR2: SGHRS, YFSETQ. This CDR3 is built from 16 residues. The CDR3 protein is CASSPTGEPRNEKLFF. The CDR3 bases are TGCGCCAGCAGCCCGACAGGGGAGCCTCGAAATGAAAAACTGTTTTTT.

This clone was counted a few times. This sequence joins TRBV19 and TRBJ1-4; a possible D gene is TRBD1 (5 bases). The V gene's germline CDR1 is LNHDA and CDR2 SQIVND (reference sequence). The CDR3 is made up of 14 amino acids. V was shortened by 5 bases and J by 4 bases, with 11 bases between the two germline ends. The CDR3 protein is CASSSGDRNEKLFF. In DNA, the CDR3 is TGTGCCAGTAGTTCGGGGGATCGTAATGAAAAACTGTTTTTT.

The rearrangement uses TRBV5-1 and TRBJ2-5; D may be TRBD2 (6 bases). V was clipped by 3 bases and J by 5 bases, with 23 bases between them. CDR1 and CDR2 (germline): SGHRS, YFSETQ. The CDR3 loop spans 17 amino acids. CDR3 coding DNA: TGCGCCAGCAGCTCGACCTTTACGGGGACCGGAGGGGAGACCCAGTACTTC. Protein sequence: CASSSTFTGTGGETQYF.

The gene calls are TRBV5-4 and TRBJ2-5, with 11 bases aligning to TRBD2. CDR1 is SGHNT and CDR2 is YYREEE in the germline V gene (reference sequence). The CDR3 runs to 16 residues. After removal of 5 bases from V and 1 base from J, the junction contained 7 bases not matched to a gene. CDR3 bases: TGTGCCAGCAGTCCCGGACTAGCGGGCCTCCAAGAGACCCAGTACTTC. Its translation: CASSPGLAGLQETQYF.

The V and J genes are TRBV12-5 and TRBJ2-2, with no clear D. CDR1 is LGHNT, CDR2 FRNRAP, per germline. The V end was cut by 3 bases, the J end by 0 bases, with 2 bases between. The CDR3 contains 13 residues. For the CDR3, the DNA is TGTGCTAGTGGTTTCGCGAACACCGGGGAGCTGTTTTTT. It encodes CASGFANTGELFF.

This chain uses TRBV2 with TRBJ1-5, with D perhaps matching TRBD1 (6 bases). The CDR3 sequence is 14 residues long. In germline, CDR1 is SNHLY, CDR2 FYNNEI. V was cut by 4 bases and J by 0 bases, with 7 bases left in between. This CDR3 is CASSGRGSNQPQHF. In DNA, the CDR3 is TGTGCCAGCAGTGGCAGGGGTAGCAATCAGCCCCAGCATTTT.

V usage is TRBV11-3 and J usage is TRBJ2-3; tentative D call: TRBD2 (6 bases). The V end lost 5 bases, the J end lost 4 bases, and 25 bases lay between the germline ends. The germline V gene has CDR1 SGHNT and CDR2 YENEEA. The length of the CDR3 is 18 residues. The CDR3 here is CASSRGPRWGGWADTQYF. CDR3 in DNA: TGTGCCAGCAGCCGGGGACCCCGATGGGGAGGTTGGGCAGATACGCAGTATTTT. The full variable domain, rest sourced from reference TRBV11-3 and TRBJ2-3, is EAGVVQSPRYKIIEKKQPVAFWCNPISGHNTLYWYLQNLGQGPELLIRYENEEAVDDSQLPKDRFSAERLKGVDSTLKIQPAELGDSAVYLCASSRGPRWGGWADTQYFGPGTRLTVL.

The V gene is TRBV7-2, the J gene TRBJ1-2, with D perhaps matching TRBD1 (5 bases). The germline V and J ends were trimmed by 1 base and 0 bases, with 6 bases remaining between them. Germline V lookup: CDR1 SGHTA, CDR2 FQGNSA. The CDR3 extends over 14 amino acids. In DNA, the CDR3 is TGTGCCAGCAGCTTAGGGGGCCCTAACTATGGCTACACCTTC. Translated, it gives CASSLGGPNYGYTF.

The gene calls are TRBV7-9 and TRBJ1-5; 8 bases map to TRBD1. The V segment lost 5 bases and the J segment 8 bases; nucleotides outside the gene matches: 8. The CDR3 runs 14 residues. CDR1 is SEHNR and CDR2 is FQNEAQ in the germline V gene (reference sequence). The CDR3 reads CASSPGTGGEPQHF. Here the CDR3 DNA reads TGTGCCAGCAGCCCGGGGACAGGAGGGGAGCCCCAGCATTTT.

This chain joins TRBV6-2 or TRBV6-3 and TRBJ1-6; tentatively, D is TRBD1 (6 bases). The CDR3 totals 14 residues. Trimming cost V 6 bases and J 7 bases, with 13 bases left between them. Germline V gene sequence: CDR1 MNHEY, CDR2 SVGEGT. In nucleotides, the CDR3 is TGTGCCAGCAGCCCGAGTACAGGGAATTCACCCCTCCACTTT. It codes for CASSPSTGNSPLHF.

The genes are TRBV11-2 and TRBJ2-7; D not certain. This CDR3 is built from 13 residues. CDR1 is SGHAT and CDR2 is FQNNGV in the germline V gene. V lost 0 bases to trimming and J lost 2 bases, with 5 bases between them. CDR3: CASSLEQAYEQYF. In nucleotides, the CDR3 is TGTGCCAGCAGCTTAGAACAAGCCTACGAGCAGTACTTC.

CDR3 sequence (DNA): TGTGCCAGTAGTATCGGACTAGCGAGGAACACCGGGGAGCTGTTTTTT. Protein: CASSIGLARNTGELFF. The rearrangement links TRBV19 to TRBJ2-2, with 9 nucleotides matching TRBD2. Unmatched junction bases numbered 3, after V lost 3 bases and J lost 1 base. Germline lookup yields CDR1 LNHDA and CDR2 SQIVND (reference sequence). The CDR3 has 16 residues.

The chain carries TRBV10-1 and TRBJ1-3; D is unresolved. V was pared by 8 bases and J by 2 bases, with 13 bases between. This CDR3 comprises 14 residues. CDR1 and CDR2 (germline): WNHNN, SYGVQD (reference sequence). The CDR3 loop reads CASLLERTGNTIYF. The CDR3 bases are TGCGCCAGCCTCCTGGAGCGCACTGGAAACACCATATATTTT.

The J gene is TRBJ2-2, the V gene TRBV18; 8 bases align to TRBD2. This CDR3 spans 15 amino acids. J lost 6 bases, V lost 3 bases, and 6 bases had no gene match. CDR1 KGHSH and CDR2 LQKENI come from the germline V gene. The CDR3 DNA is TGTGCCAGCTCACCGTACGGACTAGCCGCCGGGGAGCTGTTTTTT. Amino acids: CASSPYGLAAGELFF.

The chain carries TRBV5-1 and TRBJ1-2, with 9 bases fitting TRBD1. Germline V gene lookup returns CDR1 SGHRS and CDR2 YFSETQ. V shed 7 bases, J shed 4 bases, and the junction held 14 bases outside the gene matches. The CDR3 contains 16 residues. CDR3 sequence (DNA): TGCGCCAGCGGCCTCTCCGGGACAGGGAGTATCTATGGCTACACCTTC. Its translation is CASGLSGTGSIYGYTF.

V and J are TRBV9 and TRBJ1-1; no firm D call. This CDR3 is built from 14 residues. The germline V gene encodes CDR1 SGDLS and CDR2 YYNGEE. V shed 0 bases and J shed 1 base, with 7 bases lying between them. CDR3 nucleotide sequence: TGTGCCAGCAGCGTAGACCGGGGGAACACTGAAGCTTTCTTT. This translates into CASSVDRGNTEAFF.

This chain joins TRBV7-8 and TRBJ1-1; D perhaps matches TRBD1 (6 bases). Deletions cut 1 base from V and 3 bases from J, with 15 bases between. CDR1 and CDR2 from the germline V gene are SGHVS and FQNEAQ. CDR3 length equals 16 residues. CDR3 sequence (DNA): TGTGCCAGCAGCTTAGAGACAACAGGGCCGGACACTGAAGCTTTCTTT. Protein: CASSLETTGPDTEAFF.

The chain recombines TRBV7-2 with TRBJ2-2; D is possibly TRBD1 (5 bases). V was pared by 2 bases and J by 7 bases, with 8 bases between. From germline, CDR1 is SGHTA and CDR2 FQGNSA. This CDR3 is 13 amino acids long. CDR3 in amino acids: CASSLRQIGELFF. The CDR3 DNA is TGTGCCAGCAGCTTAAGACAGATCGGGGAGCTGTTTTTT.

The CDR3 spells CATSGIGGGPYNEQFF. DNA for the CDR3: TGTGCCACCAGTGGGATTGGCGGGGGCCCTTACAATGAGCAGTTCTTC. The chain carries TRBV24-1 and TRBJ2-1; a weak D match, TRBD2 (7 bases). This CDR3 is built from 16 residues. Trimming took off 5 bases at V and 4 bases at J, with 17 bases between the two ends. The germline CDR1 and CDR2 sequences are KGHDR and SFDVKD.

The CDR3 DNA reads as TGTGCCAGCAATAAGGGGCAAAGAGGAGGCAATCAGCCCCAGCATTTT. Translation gives CASNKGQRGGNQPQHF. The V and J genes are TRBV28 and TRBJ1-5, with TRBD1 as a possible D gene (5 bases). Trimming shortened V by 7 bases and J by 2 bases, and 18 bases separated the two germline ends. Germline-derived CDR1 and CDR2 are MDHEN and SYDVKM. This CDR3 has 16 residues.

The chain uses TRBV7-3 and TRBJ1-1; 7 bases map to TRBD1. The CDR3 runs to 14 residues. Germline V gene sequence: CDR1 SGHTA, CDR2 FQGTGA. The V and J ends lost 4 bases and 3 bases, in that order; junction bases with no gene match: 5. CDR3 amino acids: CASSSSDRDTEAFF. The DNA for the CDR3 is TGTGCCAGCAGCTCTTCCGACAGGGACACTGAAGCTTTCTTT.

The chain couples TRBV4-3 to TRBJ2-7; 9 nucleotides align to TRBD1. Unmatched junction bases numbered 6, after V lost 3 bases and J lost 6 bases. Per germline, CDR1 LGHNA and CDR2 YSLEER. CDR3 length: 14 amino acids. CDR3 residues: CASSHTTGGGEQYF. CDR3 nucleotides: TGCGCCAGCAGCCACACCACAGGGGGCGGCGAGCAGTACTTC.

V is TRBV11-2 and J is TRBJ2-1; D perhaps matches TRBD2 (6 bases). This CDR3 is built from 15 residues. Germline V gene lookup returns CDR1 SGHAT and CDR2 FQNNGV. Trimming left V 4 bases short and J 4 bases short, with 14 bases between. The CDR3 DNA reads TGTGCCAGCAGCTCGGAGGGTTGGGGGTACAATGAGCAGTTCTTC. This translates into CASSSEGWGYNEQFF.

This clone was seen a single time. CDR3 in amino acids: CASSIYSAGQPQHF. CDR3 nucleotide sequence: TGTGCCAGTAGTATCTATTCGGCAGGGCAGCCCCAGCATTTT. V is TRBV19 and J is TRBJ1-5, with D possibly TRBD1 on 5 matching bases. The CDR3 contains 14 residues. V lost 3 bases to trimming and J lost 7 bases, with 13 bases between them. CDR1 is LNHDA and CDR2 is SQIVND in the germline V gene (reference sequence). Complete variable domain (other parts from reference TRBV19 and TRBJ1-5): DGGITQSPKYLFRKEGQNVTLSCEQNLNHDAMYWYRQDPGQGLRLIYYSQIVNDFQKGDIAEGYSVSREKKESFPLTVTSAQKNPTAFYLCASSIYSAGQPQHFGDGTRLSIL.

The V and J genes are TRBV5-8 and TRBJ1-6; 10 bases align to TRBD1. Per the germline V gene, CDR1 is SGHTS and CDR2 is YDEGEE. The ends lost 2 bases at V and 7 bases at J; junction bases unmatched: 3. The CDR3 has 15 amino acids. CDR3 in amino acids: CASSFDRGHNSPLHF. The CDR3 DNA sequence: TGTGCCAGCAGCTTCGACAGGGGGCACAATTCACCCCTCCACTTT.

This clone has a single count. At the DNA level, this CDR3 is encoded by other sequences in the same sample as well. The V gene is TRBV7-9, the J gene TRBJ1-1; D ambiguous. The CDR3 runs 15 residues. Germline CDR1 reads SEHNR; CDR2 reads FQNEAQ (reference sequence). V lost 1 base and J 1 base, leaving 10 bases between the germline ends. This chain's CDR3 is CASSLVVGENTEAFF. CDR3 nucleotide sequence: TGTGCCAGCAGCTTAGTGGTGGGCGAGAACACTGAAGCTTTCTTT.

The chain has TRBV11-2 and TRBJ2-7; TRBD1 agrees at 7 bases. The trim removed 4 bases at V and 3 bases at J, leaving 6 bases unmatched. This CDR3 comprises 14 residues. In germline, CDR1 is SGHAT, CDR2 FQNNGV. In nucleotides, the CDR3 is TGTGCCAGCAGCTGGGCAGGGGGTAGCTACGAGCAGTACTTC. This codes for CASSWAGGSYEQYF.